The 9 T cell receptor beta chains below come from one sample, sequenced in a study of blood T cell repertoires in COVID-19 (dated by TCRdb to the early 2020s). Preparation of the library involved the immunoSEQ multiplex PCR assay. Here the immuneACCESS table is served through TCRdb, limited to in-frame sequences with V and J called. Missing clones are a known gap in these copies; in checked studies unresolved V genes cover under half, and the rest lacks a known reason. In this sample the table shows 300,000 to 400,000 clones, under 95% of which occur a single time. Together, the top ten hold around 3.5% of the sample. Input material: peripheral blood. These receptors all come from a woman between 18 and 30 years old who had recovered from COVID-19.

The rearrangement uses TRBV23-1 and TRBJ2-7; the match to TRBD1 covers 12 bases. TRBV23-1 is flagged as an ORF with uncertain function. CDR3 length: 16 residues. The junction had 15 bases not matched to a gene; V was cut back by 10 bases and J by 5 bases. DNA for the CDR3: TGCGCCACCGTCCGGGACAGGGGGCGGAATATCCACGAGCAGTACGTC. It translates to CATVRDRGRNIHEQYV.

The rearrangement joins TRBV2 to TRBJ1-2; D gene ambiguous. This CDR3 comprises 15 residues. Trimming removed 6 bases at V and 3 bases at J, with 17 bases between. CDR1 is SNHLY, CDR2 FYNNEI, per germline. The CDR3 region has the DNA TGTGCCAGCAGGGTGGTGGGCAACCCCTACTATGGCTACACCTTC. Translated: CASRVVGNPYYGYTF.

The chain has TRBV5-6 and TRBJ2-1; TRBD1 matches 9 bases. Germline V gives CDR1 SGHDT, CDR2 YYEEEE. V lost 4 bases, J lost 4 bases, and 6 bases stayed unmatched. CDR3 size: 15 residues. The CDR3 loop reads CASSLTGQGYNEQFF. The CDR3, as DNA: TGTGCCAGCAGCCTGACGGGACAGGGATACAATGAGCAGTTCTTC.

The chain uses TRBV9 and TRBJ2-5; D may be TRBD1 (6 bases). The V end was cut by 1 base, the J end by 9 bases, with 16 bases between. The germline CDR1 and CDR2 sequences are SGDLS and YYNGEE. The CDR3 is made up of 14 amino acids. The CDR3 is CASSVSAGVRAQYF. CDR3 nucleotide sequence: TGTGCCAGCAGCGTATCGGCAGGGGTAAGAGCCCAGTACTTC.

This chain joins TRBV27 and TRBJ2-7; 11 bases line up with TRBD2. With 6 bases clipped from V and 1 base from J, the junction kept 2 bases outside the gene matches. CDR1 and CDR2 from the germline V gene are MNHEY and SMNVEV (reference sequence). The length of the CDR3 is 14 residues. The CDR3 DNA sequence: TGTGCCAGCAGGGGACTAGCGGAGTCCTACGAGCAGTACGTC. It codes for CASRGLAESYEQYV.

The chain uses TRBV27 and TRBJ1-1, with TRBD1 matching 8 bases. The CDR3 runs 17 residues. The germline V gene has CDR1 MNHEY and CDR2 SMNVEV (reference sequence). After removal of 6 bases from V and 7 bases from J, the junction contained 19 bases not matched to a gene. This CDR3 reads CASRPYLAQGAYGEAFF. CDR3 nucleotides: TGTGCCAGCAGACCATATCTGGCCCAGGGGGCGTATGGTGAAGCTTTCTTT.

The CDR3 DNA reads TGTGCCAGCAGCTTCGCGGGGACAGGCTACACAGATACGCAGTATTTT. Translated, it gives CASSFAGTGYTDTQYF. The rearrangement uses TRBV5-6 and TRBJ2-3; TRBD1 matches at 8 bases. The CDR3 contains 16 residues. The germline CDR1 and CDR2 sequences are SGHDT and YYEEEE. V dropped 2 bases and J dropped 2; count of bases not matched to a gene: 7.

The chain has TRBV7-2 and TRBJ2-1, with TRBD2 matching 11 bases. The germline V gene has CDR1 SGHTA and CDR2 FQGNSA. The V gene end was trimmed by 5 bases and the J gene end by 14 bases; junction bases not matched to a gene: 11. The CDR3 sequence is 14 residues long. The DNA for the CDR3 is TGTGCCAGCAGCCTGCCCGGGACTAGCGGCCCGGAGTTCTTC. Translating gives CASSLPGTSGPEFF.

This clone was detected once. The rearrangement joins TRBV25-1 to TRBJ1-4; D is uncertain. With 1 base removed from V and 7 bases from J, the gap between germline ends came to 16 bases. Germline V gene data show CDR1 as MGHDK and CDR2 as SYGVNS. The CDR3 contains 16 residues. The CDR3: CASSESQVGSGEKLFF. The CDR3 DNA is TGTGCCAGCAGTGAATCGCAGGTTGGAAGCGGTGAAAAACTGTTTTTT.